A single sample gave rise to the 6 T cell receptor beta chains below, sequenced in a study of T cells after yellow fever vaccination. TCRdb itself ran the 5' RACE reads through MiXCR, one entry per CDR3 protein. The sample contains 500,000 to 650,000 distinct CDR3 sequences, about 12% of which appear only once. Sequences were derived from PBMCs, sampled on the day of the yellow fever booster vaccination. Every receptor here comes from a man younger than 40 who received the YFV17D yellow fever vaccine.

This clonotype was picked up a small number of times. The chain is built from TRBV10-2 and TRBJ1-2; D is undetermined. Between the trimmed V and J ends, which lost 6 bases and 0 bases, there was a span of 8 bases. CDR1 is WSHSY, CDR2 SAAADI, per germline. This CDR3 region has 13 residues. CDR3 DNA sequence: TGCGCCAGCAGCGAAACCACTAACTATGGCTACACCTTC. Residues: CASSETTNYGYTF.

The V and J genes are TRBV19 and TRBJ1-1, with D unresolved. The CDR3 covers 13 residues. Trimming stripped 9 bases from V and 5 bases from J, with 16 bases between. Germline-derived CDR1 and CDR2 are LNHDA and SQIVND (reference sequence). The CDR3 sequence: CASSISLGTEAFF. The CDR3 DNA is TGTGCCAGCTCCATTAGTCTTGGAACTGAAGCTTTCTTT.

This sequence joins TRBV7-3 and TRBJ2-2; TRBD2 aligns across 8 bases. The V gene's germline CDR1 is SGHTA and CDR2 FQGTGA. Trimming cost V 2 bases and J 6 bases; bases outside gene matches: 5. The CDR3 runs to 15 residues. CDR3: CASSLLAGGSGELFF. Written as DNA, the CDR3 is TGTGCCAGCAGCTTACTTGCGGGAGGCTCCGGGGAGCTGTTTTTT.

This clonotype was detected only a few times. The J gene is TRBJ2-1, the V gene TRBV6-2 or TRBV6-3, with 13 bases aligning to TRBD2. The CDR3 contains 16 residues. CDR1 MNHEY and CDR2 SVGEGT come from the germline V gene. V lost 0 bases and J lost 6; bases outside the gene matches: 2. CDR3 nucleotide sequence: TGTGCCAGCAGTTACTCGAGGACTAGCGGGAGCAATGAGCAGTTCTTC. Translated, it gives CASSYSRTSGSNEQFF.

This clonotype was counted only a few times. This chain uses TRBV15 with TRBJ2-7; TRBD2 is a possible D gene (6 bases). V shed 4 bases and J shed 0 bases, with 22 bases lying between them. CDR1 LNHNV and CDR2 YYDKDF come from the germline V gene (reference sequence). The CDR3 consists of 18 residues. The CDR3 coding sequence is TGTGCCACCAGCAACGACCGTAGCGGTGGACGAGGCTCCTACGAGCAGTACTTC. Its translation: CATSNDRSGGRGSYEQYF. The complete variable domain, with remaining parts taken from reference TRBV15 and TRBJ2-7, reads DAMVIQNPRYQVTQFGKPVTLSCSQTLNHNVMYWYQQKSSQAPKLLFHYYDKDFNNEADTPDNFQSRRPNTSFCFLDIRSPGLGDTAMYLCATSNDRSGGRGSYEQYFGPGTRLTVT.

The rearrangement joins TRBV5-6 to TRBJ2-3; tentatively, D is TRBD2 (5 bases). The CDR3 spans 12 residues. The V gene's germline CDR1 is SGHDT and CDR2 YYEEEE. The V end lost 0 bases, the J end lost 9 bases, and 8 bases lay between the germline ends. The CDR3 loop is CASSLATGTQYF. In nucleotides, the CDR3 is TGTGCCAGCAGCTTGGCCACGGGAACGCAGTATTTT.